A single T cell receptor (beta chain) is shown here with its context. Its antigen is undetermined. Other DNA sequences in the sample encode the same CDR3. This sample is part of a study of shared clonotypes between healthy human individuals. Findings and limits, study-wide: Naive CD4 clonotypes overlapped across a handful of donors at around 5%.

Germline CDR1 and CDR2: SGHNT and YENEEA. This CDR3 comprises 13 residues. V lost 2 bases and J 1 base, leaving 6 bases between the germline ends. Sorted-subset replicate PCR reactions contained 150 to 200 ng DNA, corresponding to some 29,000 T cell genomes. TCRdb's copy holds only in-frame clones and misses some; the assay was immunoSEQ multiplex PCR. The repertoire holds over 2 million clones, with under 95% as singletons. The sample taken for sequencing was naive CD4+ T cells from PBMCs. Described subset: CD45RA+ positively selected. The sequence came from a man aged 18 to 35 in good health. Some clones in this sample may be carry-over from other donors' samples. V and J are TRBV11-3 and TRBJ2-7; D unclear. The CDR3 coding sequence is TGTGCCAGCAGCTTATCCGGGTCCTACGAGCAGTACTTC. Encoded protein: CASSLSGSYEQYF.